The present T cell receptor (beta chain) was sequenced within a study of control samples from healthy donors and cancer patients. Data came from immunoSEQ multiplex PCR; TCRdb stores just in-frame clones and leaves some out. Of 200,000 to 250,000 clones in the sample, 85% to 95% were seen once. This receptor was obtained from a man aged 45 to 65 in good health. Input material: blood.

This CDR3 is CASSLGSGHGGARNEQFF. In DNA form, the CDR3 reads TGTGCCAGCAGCTTGGGATCCGGTCACGGGGGGGCCCGTAATGAGCAGTTCTTC. V gene TRBV11-3 combines with J gene TRBJ2-1; TRBD2 aligns across 8 bases. Losses at the gene ends were 3 bases for V and 7 bases for J; bases not matched to a gene: 17. Germline CDR1 reads SGHNT; CDR2 reads YENEEA. The CDR3 is 18 residues long.